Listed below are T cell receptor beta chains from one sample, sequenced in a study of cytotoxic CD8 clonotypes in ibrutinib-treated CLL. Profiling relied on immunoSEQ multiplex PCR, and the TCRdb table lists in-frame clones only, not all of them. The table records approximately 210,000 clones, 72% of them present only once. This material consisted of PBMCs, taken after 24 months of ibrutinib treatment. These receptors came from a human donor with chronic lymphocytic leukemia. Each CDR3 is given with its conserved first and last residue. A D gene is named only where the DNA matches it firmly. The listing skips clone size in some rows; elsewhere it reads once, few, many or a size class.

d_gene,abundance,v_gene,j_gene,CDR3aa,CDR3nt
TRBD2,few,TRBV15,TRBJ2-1,CATSPSGDEQFF,TGTGCCACCAGCCCTAGCGGGGATGAGCAGTTCTTC
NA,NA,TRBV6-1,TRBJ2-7,CASSALRGRDYEQYF,TGTGCCAGCAGTGCCCTGAGGGGCAGGGACTACGAGCAGTACTTC
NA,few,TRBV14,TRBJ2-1,CASSRSRGAYYNEQFF,TGTGCCAGCAGCCGTTCTAGGGGGGCCTACTACAATGAGCAGTTCTTC
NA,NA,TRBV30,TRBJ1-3,CAWNGLSGNTIYF,TGTGCCTGGAACGGTCTCTCTGGAAACACCATATATTTT
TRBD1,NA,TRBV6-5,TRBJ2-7,CASGQGGEQYF,TGTGCCAGTGGACAGGGTGGCGAGCAGTACTTC
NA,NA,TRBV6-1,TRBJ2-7,CASSDSYEQYF,TGTGCCAGCAGTGACTCCTACGAGCAGTACTTC
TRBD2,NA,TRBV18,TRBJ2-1,CASSRSTGTSGRVANEQFF,TGTGCCAGCTCCCGATCAACCGGGACTAGCGGGAGGGTGGCGAATGAGCAGTTCTTC
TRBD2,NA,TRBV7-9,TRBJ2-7,CASRPPGLAGTYEQYF,TGTGCCAGCAGACCCCCGGGGCTAGCGGGGACCTACGAGCAGTACTTC
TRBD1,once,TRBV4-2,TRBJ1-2,CASSPRGLRKVGYTF,TGTGCCAGCAGCCCCAGGGGGCTTCGTAAAGTTGGCTACACCTTC
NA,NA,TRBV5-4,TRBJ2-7,CASSDNLGRIYEQYF,TGTGCCAGCAGCGATAACTTAGGTAGGATCTACGAGCAGTACTTC
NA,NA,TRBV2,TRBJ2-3,CASNLDVPSTDTQYF,TGTGCCAGCAACCTGGACGTTCCTAGCACAGATACGCAGTATTTT
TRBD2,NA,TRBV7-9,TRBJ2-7,CASSRLGGGYEQYF,TGTGCCAGCAGCCGACTCGGGGGAGGGTACGAGCAGTACTTC
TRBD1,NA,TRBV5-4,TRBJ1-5,CASSSGTGSNQPQHF,TGTGCCAGCAGCTCGGGGACAGGGTCCAATCAGCCCCAGCATTTT
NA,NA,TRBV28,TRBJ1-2,CASSLVRGGSGYTF,TGTGCCAGCAGTTTAGTCAGGGGAGGTAGTGGCTACACCTTC
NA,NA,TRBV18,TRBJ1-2,CASSPRTGPPLYGYTF,TGTGCCAGCTCACCCCGCACAGGTCCCCCACTTTATGGCTACACCTTC
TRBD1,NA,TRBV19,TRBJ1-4,CASSIGRQGIGEKLFF,TGTGCCAGTAGTATAGGCAGACAGGGGATCGGTGAAAAACTGTTTTTT
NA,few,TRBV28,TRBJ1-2,CASSFVQSYGYTF,TGTGCCAGCAGTTTCGTACAGAGCTATGGCTACACCTTC
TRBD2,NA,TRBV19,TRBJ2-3,CASERGLAGERDTQYF,TGTGCCAGTGAAAGGGGACTAGCGGGAGAACGAGATACGCAGTATTTT
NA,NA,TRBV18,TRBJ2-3,CASSLGFGDTQYF,TGTGCCAGCTCACTCGGTTTTGGGGATACGCAGTATTTT
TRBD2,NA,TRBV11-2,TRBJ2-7,CASSLGLAGGHYKQYF,TGTGCCAGCAGCTTAGGACTAGCGGGAGGGCATTACAAGCAGTACTTC
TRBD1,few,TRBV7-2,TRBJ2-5,CASSRDSLQETQYF,TGTGCCAGCAGCCGGGACAGCCTCCAAGAGACCCAGTACTTC
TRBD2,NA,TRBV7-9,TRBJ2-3,CASSPTSGTTDTQYF,TGTGCCAGCAGCCCCACTAGCGGGACGACAGATACGCAGTATTTT
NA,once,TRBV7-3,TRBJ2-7,CASSFSPVHEQYF,TGTGCCAGCAGCTTCTCACCCGTGCACGAGCAGTACTTC
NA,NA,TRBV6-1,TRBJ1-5,CASSENHRTNQPQHF,TGTGCCAGCAGTGAAAATCACAGAACTAATCAGCCCCAGCATTTT
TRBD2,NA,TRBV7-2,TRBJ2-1,CASSPGLAGGNEQFF,TGTGCCAGCAGCCCGGGACTAGCGGGGGGCAATGAGCAGTTCTTC
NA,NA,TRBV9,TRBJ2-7,CASSVWGASGLSEQYF,TGTGCCAGCAGCGTCTGGGGGGCTAGCGGTCTCTCCGAGCAGTACTTC
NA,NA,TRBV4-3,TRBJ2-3,CASSQGRLVGYTQYF,TGCGCCAGCAGCCAAGGGAGGCTCGTGGGATATACGCAGTATTTT
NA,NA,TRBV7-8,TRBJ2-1,CASSLDPGGNEQFF,TGTGCCAGCAGCTTGGACCCCGGGGGCAATGAGCAGTTCTTC
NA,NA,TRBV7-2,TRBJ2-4,CASSLADGLPKNIQYF,TGTGCCAGCAGCTTAGCAGATGGGCTACCTAAAAACATTCAGTACTTC
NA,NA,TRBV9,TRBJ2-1,CASSSSTVNEQFF,TGTGCCAGCAGCTCATCTACCGTCAATGAGCAGTTCTTC
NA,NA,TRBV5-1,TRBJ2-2,CASSLASRAADNTGELFF,TGCGCCAGCAGCTTGGCTTCCAGGGCCGCGGACAACACCGGGGAGCTGTTTTTT
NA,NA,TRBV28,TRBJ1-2,CASHQRVGGLYGYTF,TGTGCCAGTCATCAACGGGTCGGAGGGTTATATGGCTACACCTTC
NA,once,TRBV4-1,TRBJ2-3,CASSQERFPTDTQYF,TGCGCCAGCAGCCAAGAGAGATTCCCCACAGATACGCAGTATTTT
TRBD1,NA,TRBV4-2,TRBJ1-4,CASSRTGPNEKLFF,TGTGCCAGCAGCCGGACAGGCCCTAATGAAAAACTGTTTTTT
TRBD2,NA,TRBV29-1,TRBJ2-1,CSVEGTTAGVGEQFF,TGCAGCGTTGAAGGTACAACCGCGGGGGTGGGTGAGCAGTTCTTC
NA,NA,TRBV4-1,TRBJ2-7,CASSQAGAYEQYF,TGCGCCAGCAGCCAAGCCGGGGCCTACGAGCAGTACTTC
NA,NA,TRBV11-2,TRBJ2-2,CASSTSRAGELFF,TGTGCCAGCAGCACAAGCAGGGCCGGGGAGCTGTTTTTT
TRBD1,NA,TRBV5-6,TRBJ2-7,CASSWTGYDLEQYF,TGTGCCAGCAGCTGGACAGGGTACGACCTCGAGCAGTACTTC
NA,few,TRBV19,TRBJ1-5,CASTRVEGGPQHF,TGTGCCAGTACCCGCGTGGAGGGGGGGCCCCAGCATTTT
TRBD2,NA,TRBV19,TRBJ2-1,CASASSGTSGTDEQFF,TGTGCCTCTGCCTCCTCCGGGACTAGCGGGACCGATGAGCAGTTCTTC
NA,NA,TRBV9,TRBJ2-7,CASSVGGSGTFLYEQYF,TGTGCCAGCAGCGTAGGGGGATCGGGGACTTTTCTTTACGAGCAGTACTTC
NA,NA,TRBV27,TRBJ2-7,CASYCMGLAYIYEQYF,TGTGCCAGCTACTGCATGGGGCTAGCGTATATATACGAGCAGTACTTC
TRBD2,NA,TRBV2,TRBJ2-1,CASSEALHWGLASEQFF,TGTGCCAGCAGTGAAGCGCTTCACTGGGGACTAGCCAGTGAGCAGTTCTTC
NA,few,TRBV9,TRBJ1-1,CASSVGGASTEAFF,TGTGCCAGCAGCGTCGGAGGGGCGTCCACTGAAGCTTTCTTT
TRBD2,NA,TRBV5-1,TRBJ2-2,CASSETSVSGELFF,TGCGCCAGCAGCGAAACTAGCGTCTCCGGGGAGCTGTTTTTT
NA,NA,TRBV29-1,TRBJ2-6,CSGLRTVSGANVLTF,TGCAGCGGACTCCGGACGGTCTCTGGGGCCAACGTCCTGACTTTC
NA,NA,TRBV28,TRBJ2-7,CASSTTGATYEQYF,TGTGCCAGCAGTACAACCGGGGCCACCTACGAGCAGTACTTC
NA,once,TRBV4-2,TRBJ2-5,CASSQGFDQETQYF,TGTGCCAGCAGCCAAGGTTTCGACCAAGAGACCCAGTACTTC
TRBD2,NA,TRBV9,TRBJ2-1,CASSVDRMGLAPIISYNEQFF,TGTGCCAGCAGCGTAGATAGAATGGGACTAGCCCCCATTATCTCCTACAATGAGCAGTTCTTC
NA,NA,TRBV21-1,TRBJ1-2,CASSKAYRPWTGDDGYTF,TGTGCCAGCAGCAAAGCCTATAGACCCTGGACAGGGGATGATGGCTACACCTTC
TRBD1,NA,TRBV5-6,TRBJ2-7,CASSLLQGVIYEQYF,TGTGCCAGCAGCTTGTTGCAGGGGGTTATCTACGAGCAGTACTTC